The 20 T cell receptor beta chains in this list originate from one sample, sequenced in a study of blood T cell repertoires in COVID-19. TCRdb's copy holds only in-frame clones and misses some; the assay was immunoSEQ multiplex PCR. The repertoire holds 120,000 to 150,000 clones, with 88% as singletons. Sequences were obtained from PBMCs or T cells enriched from blood (not recorded which). These receptors came from a woman under 40 with acute COVID-19.

The V gene is TRBV27, the J gene TRBJ1-1; 11 bases align to TRBD1. The length of the CDR3 is 16 residues. Trimming cost V 4 bases and J 11 bases; bases outside gene matches: 15. Germline CDR1 and CDR2: MNHEY and SMNVEV (reference sequence). CDR3 sequence reads: CASSSSTRTGGSGAFF. The DNA for the CDR3 is TGTGCCAGCAGTTCTTCCACTAGGACAGGGGGCTCTGGGGCTTTCTTT.

The V call is TRBV28, the J call TRBJ1-1; TRBD1 aligns across 7 bases. V lost 3 bases, J lost 7 bases, and 2 bases stayed unmatched. The CDR3 sequence is 12 residues long. Germline V CDR1 and CDR2: MDHEN, SYDVKM. CDR3 sequence: CASSFAGGEAFF. The CDR3 DNA reads as TGTGCCAGCAGTTTTGCAGGGGGTGAAGCTTTCTTT.

The gene calls are TRBV7-8 and TRBJ2-4; no firm D call. CDR3 length: 14 amino acids. V lost 4 bases to trimming and J lost 2 bases, with 9 bases between them. Germline-derived CDR1 and CDR2 are SGHVS and FQNEAQ. In nucleotides, the CDR3 is TGTGCCAGCAGCTCGAGAGGAACCAAAAACATTCAGTACTTC. Its translation: CASSSRGTKNIQYF.

The gene calls are TRBV10-3 and TRBJ2-5, with TRBD1 identical over 7 bases. Germline V gene sequence: CDR1 ENHRY, CDR2 SYGVKD. The CDR3 length is 13 residues. V was pared by 7 bases and J by 3 bases, with 5 bases of the junction left unmatched. The CDR3 is CAINNQGEETQYF. The CDR3 DNA reads TGTGCCATCAACAATCAGGGGGAAGAGACCCAGTACTTC.

The chain has TRBV28 and TRBJ1-5; the D is unclear. The CDR3 spans 14 residues. Trimming left V 5 bases short and J 2 bases short, with 10 bases between. Germline CDR1 is MDHEN and CDR2 is SYDVKM. CDR3 bases: TGTGCCAGCAGTCTGATAGAAGGCAATCAGCCCCAGCATTTT. Amino acid sequence: CASSLIEGNQPQHF.

J is TRBJ2-5 and V is TRBV13; 7 nucleotides align to TRBD1. The CDR3 is made up of 18 amino acids. The germline gives CDR1 PRHDT, CDR2 FYEKMQ (reference sequence). V trimming: 3 bases; J trimming: 4 bases; junction bases outside the gene matches: 17. The DNA for the CDR3 is TGTGCCAGCAGCTTGTTCGGACGGGACAGTCTTGGCGGAGAGACCCAGTACTTC. This translates into CASSLFGRDSLGGETQYF.

The V call is TRBV9, the J call TRBJ2-5, with D perhaps TRBD1 (6 bases). CDR3 length: 14 residues. The germline V gene encodes CDR1 SGDLS and CDR2 YYNGEE. Trimming took off 3 bases at V and 5 bases at J, with 14 bases between the two ends. The CDR3 sequence is CASSASSGVETQYF. The CDR3 DNA follows: TGTGCCAGCAGCGCCTCATCAGGGGTGGAGACCCAGTACTTC.

This clone was seen at least ten times. The rearrangement joins TRBV4-3 to TRBJ1-5; the D is unclear. This CDR3 spans 13 amino acids. Germline CDR1 and CDR2: LGHNA and YSLEER. The germline V and J ends were trimmed by 0 bases and 6 bases, with 6 bases remaining between them. The CDR3 loop is CASSQDIRQPQHF. The CDR3 DNA reads as TGCGCCAGCAGCCAAGATATTCGTCAGCCCCAGCATTTT.

This clone was detected only once. The rearrangement joins TRBV29-1 to TRBJ1-5; no clear D gene. The CDR3 loop spans 12 amino acids. V was cut by 4 bases and J by 2 bases, with 6 bases left in between. CDR1 and CDR2 from the germline V gene are SQVTM and ANQGSEA. CDR3 residues: CSVADGNQPQHF. In DNA form, the CDR3 reads TGCAGCGTTGCAGACGGCAATCAGCCCCAGCATTTT.

This chain connects TRBV2 to TRBJ1-1, with D perhaps matching TRBD1 (5 bases). Germline-derived CDR1 and CDR2 are SNHLY and FYNNEI. Between the trimmed V and J ends, which lost 8 bases and 4 bases, there was a span of 11 bases. The CDR3 loop spans 12 amino acids. This CDR3 is CASVDGGTEAFF. The CDR3 nucleotides read TGTGCCAGCGTGGACGGGGGCACTGAAGCTTTCTTT. The entire variable domain, with the rest obtained from reference TRBV2 and TRBJ1-1, is as follows: EPEVTQTPSHQVTQMGQEVILRCVPISNHLYFYWYRQILGQKVEFLVSFYNNEISEKSEIFDDQFSVERPDGSNFTLKIRSTKLEDSAMYFCASVDGGTEAFFGQGTRLTVV.

In this sample, this clone turned up a few times. The chain is built from TRBV6-6 and TRBJ1-6; 9 bases are a match to TRBD1. V trimming: 8 bases; J trimming: 8 bases; junction bases outside the gene matches: 7. The CDR3 spans 14 residues. CDR1 and CDR2 from the germline V gene are MNHNY and SVGAGI (reference sequence). The CDR3 DNA sequence: TGTGCCAGCCATTGGACAGGGGCGGATTCACCCCTCCACTTT. It specifies CASHWTGADSPLHF.

The chain combines TRBV25-1 with TRBJ1-5; TRBD1 agrees at 10 bases. V gave up 5 bases and J gave up 6 bases; unmatched junction bases: 7. Germline-derived CDR1 and CDR2 are MGHDK and SYGVNS. The CDR3 is 15 amino acids. As DNA, the CDR3 is TGTGCCAGCAGTCACGGGACAGGGGAGGGTCAGCCCCAGCATTTT. Protein sequence: CASSHGTGEGQPQHF.

The rearrangement joins TRBV12-1 to TRBJ2-5; the table assigns TRBD2, which was not confirmed against the DNA. TRBV12-1 is assigned pseudogene status. The CDR3 extends over 18 amino acids. The CDR3 sequence is CASSPLWRGTSPHETQYF. The CDR3 DNA is TGTGCCAGCAGCCCGTTGTGGCGGGGGACCTCCCCCCACGAGACCCAGTACTTC.

The chain joins TRBV7-2 to TRBJ2-7; 7 bases map to TRBD2. The V and J ends lost 5 bases and 5 bases, in that order; junction bases with no gene match: 12. The CDR3 contains 15 residues. Looked up from germline, CDR1 is SGHTA and CDR2 is FQGNSA. CDR3 bases: TGTGCCAGCAGCCCATGGGCTAGCGGAGGCCACGAGCAGTACTTC. It codes for CASSPWASGGHEQYF.

The chain is built from TRBV5-1 and TRBJ2-1, with TRBD1 as a possible D gene (6 bases). V was shortened by 4 bases and J by 1 base, with 15 bases between the two germline ends. The CDR3 runs to 16 residues. Germline V gene lookup returns CDR1 SGHRS and CDR2 YFSETQ. CDR3 sequence reads: CASSPTGTNSYNEQFF. CDR3 bases: TGCGCCAGCAGCCCCACCGGGACAAATTCCTACAATGAGCAGTTCTTC.

V and J are TRBV19 and TRBJ1-2; D gene ambiguous. The CDR3 covers 11 residues. Germline CDR1 LNHDA, CDR2 SQIVND (reference sequence). Deletions cut 4 bases from V and 8 bases from J, with 8 bases between. DNA for the CDR3: TGTGCCAGTAGTACAATGGGCGGCTACACCTTC. Its translation: CASSTMGGYTF.

This chain connects TRBV15 to TRBJ2-7; no firm D call. CDR1 is LNHNV and CDR2 is YYDKDF in the germline V gene (reference sequence). V lost 0 bases and J lost 5, with 14 bases in between. This CDR3 has 15 residues. The CDR3 nucleotides read TGTGCCACCAGCAGAGAACGTGTATTCCCTAACGAGCAGTACTTC. It is translated as CATSRERVFPNEQYF.

This chain connects TRBV6-1 to TRBJ2-7; 8 bases align to TRBD2. V lost 4 bases and J lost 2; bases outside the gene matches: 4. Germline V gene sequence: CDR1 MNHNS, CDR2 SASEGT. CDR3 size: 14 residues. CDR3 sequence: CASSGTSPPYEQYF. DNA for the CDR3: TGTGCCAGCAGTGGGACTAGCCCCCCCTACGAGCAGTACTTC.

The V gene is TRBV2, the J gene TRBJ1-4; D is perhaps TRBD1 (5 bases). V lost 5 bases, J lost 4 bases, and 20 bases lay in between. Germline CDR1 SNHLY, CDR2 FYNNEI. This CDR3 is 17 amino acids long. The DNA of the CDR3 is TGTGCCAGCAGTCCCGGGCCCAGGGCCCAGGTTAATGAAAAACTGTTTTTT. Translation: CASSPGPRAQVNEKLFF.

The chain carries TRBV4-3 and TRBJ2-5, with TRBD2 matching over 9 bases. The CDR3 totals 16 residues. Germline V gene sequence: CDR1 LGHNA, CDR2 YSLEER. V shed 0 bases and J 5 bases; nucleotides not matched to a gene: 7. CDR3 nucleotide sequence: TGCGCCAGCAGCCAAGAGACGGGACTAGCCGGCGAGACCCAGTACTTC. Translated, it gives CASSQETGLAGETQYF.